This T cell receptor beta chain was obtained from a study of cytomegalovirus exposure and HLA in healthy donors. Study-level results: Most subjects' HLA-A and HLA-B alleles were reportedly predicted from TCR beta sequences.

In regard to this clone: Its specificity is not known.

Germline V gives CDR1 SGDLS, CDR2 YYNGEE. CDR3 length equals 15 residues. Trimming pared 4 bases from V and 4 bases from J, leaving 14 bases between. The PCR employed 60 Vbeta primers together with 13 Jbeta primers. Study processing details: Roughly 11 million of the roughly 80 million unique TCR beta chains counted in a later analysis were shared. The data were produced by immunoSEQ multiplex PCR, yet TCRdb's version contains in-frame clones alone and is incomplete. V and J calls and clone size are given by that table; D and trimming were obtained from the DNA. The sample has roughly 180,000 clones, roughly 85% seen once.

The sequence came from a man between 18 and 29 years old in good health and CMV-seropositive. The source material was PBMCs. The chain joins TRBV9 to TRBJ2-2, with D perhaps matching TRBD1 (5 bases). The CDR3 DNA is TGTGCCAGCAGCCCGAGGAAAGGGGTCACCGGGGAGCTGTTTTTT. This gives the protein CASSPRKGVTGELFF.